The T cell receptor (beta chain) under discussion was sequenced for a study of cytomegalovirus exposure and HLA in healthy donors. Study-level background: Prior work identified 120 million or so unique TCR beta sequences in some 200 million T cells. There were 350 to 400 genotyped donors. Of these, about 80% fell in the genetic ancestry cluster associated with self-reported Caucasian donors. Study-level points and caveats: It was reportedly the case that the classifier diagnosed cytomegalovirus status with high specificity and sensitivity.

The PCR was carried out with 60 Vbeta primers and 13 Jbeta primers. This table comes from immunoSEQ multiplex PCR, and its TCRdb copy is limited to in-frame clones, with some not included. Here the sample spans about 130,000 clones, approximately 84% being singletons. The donors, nominally healthy at sampling, likely had unrecorded immune exposures. A word on this clone: Its cognate antigen is unknown. At one end, the junction sequence differs from germline, possibly due to a read error.

There are 13 residues in the CDR3. CDR1 SGHDT and CDR2 YYEEEE come from the germline V gene. This TCR derives from a boy aged 2 to 10 in good health and CMV-seronegative. The rearrangement links TRBV5-6 to TRBJ2-7; 8 nucleotides align to TRBD2. The sequencing sample was made of PBMCs. CDR3: CAGSLAGGYEQYF. The CDR3 coding sequence is TGTGCCGGCAGCTTGGCGGGAGGATACGAGCAGTACTTC.